The 32 T cell receptor beta chains below all came from one sample that was sequenced in a study of breast tumors, draining lymph nodes, adjacent tissues. Axillary draining lymph nodes of breast cancer patients supplied the node samples. TCRdb processed the multiplex PCR reads anew with MiXCR; each CDR3 protein has one entry. The table shows under 250,000 distinct CDR3 sequences, with 32% occurring only once. Sequencing used axillary lymph node tissue. The receptors were sampled from a female donor with breast cancer. Some clones in this sample may be carry-over from other donors' samples.

This clonotype was detected ten times or more. The chain combines TRBV19 with TRBJ1-4; a weak D match, TRBD1 (6 bases). From germline, CDR1 is LNHDA and CDR2 SQIVND (reference sequence). Trimming removed 5 bases from V and 3 bases from J, with 13 bases in between. This CDR3 region has 15 residues. CDR3 nucleotide sequence: TGTGCCAGTAGTTTCACAGGGTCCCCTAATGAAAAACTGTTTTTT. It is translated as CASSFTGSPNEKLFF. The full variable domain, its missing parts supplied by reference TRBV19 and TRBJ1-4, is DGGITQSPKYLFRKEGQNVTLSCEQNLNHDAMYWYRQDPGQGLRLIYYSQIVNDFQKGDIAEGYSVSREKKESFPLTVTSAQKNPTAFYLCASSFTGSPNEKLFFGSGTQLSVL.

This clonotype was picked up many times. The gene calls are TRBV5-1 and TRBJ2-1; 9 bases are shared with TRBD2. CDR3 size: 16 residues. Germline values: CDR1 SGHRS, CDR2 YFSETQ. The V and J ends lost 3 bases and 8 bases, in that order; junction bases with no gene match: 12. The CDR3 is CASSYSAGGGLDEQFF. In DNA, the CDR3 is TGCGCCAGCAGCTACTCAGCGGGGGGTGGGTTGGATGAGCAGTTCTTC.

The chain joins TRBV27 to TRBJ2-3; D not resolved. The germline gives CDR1 MNHEY, CDR2 SMNVEV (reference sequence). The V gene lost 3 bases and the J gene lost 0 bases, with 10 bases spanning the gap. CDR3 length equals 15 residues. In nucleotides, the CDR3 is TGTGCCAGCAGTTTTCGCAAGACTAGCACAGATACGCAGTATTTT. It translates to CASSFRKTSTDTQYF.

This clonotype occurred a few times. Being one base from a much bigger clone, this may be a read error. CDR3 sequence: CASSLAGGPNEQFF. The CDR3 DNA reads as TGTGCCAGCAGCTTAGCGGGAGGCCCCAATGAGCAGTTCTTC. V and J are TRBV11-2 and TRBJ2-1; 7 bases agree with TRBD2. J was trimmed by 6 bases and V by 1 base; bases with no gene match: 3. Germline CDR1 SGHAT, CDR2 FQNNGV. The CDR3 is 14 residues long.

The rearrangement uses TRBV9 and TRBJ2-1; 11 nucleotides match TRBD2. Germline V gene data show CDR1 as SGDLS and CDR2 as YYNGEE. Trimming at V came to 4 bases and at J to 7 bases, leaving 4 bases not matched to a gene. There are 14 residues in the CDR3. CDR3 sequence: CASSPRLAGNEQFF. The CDR3 nucleotides are TGTGCCAGCAGCCCCCGACTAGCGGGAAATGAGCAGTTCTTC.

About this clonotype: This could be a read error, since a much larger clone is one nucleotide away. The rearrangement uses TRBV7-2 and TRBJ1-1, with D unresolved. The length of the CDR3 is 14 residues. Germline-derived CDR1 and CDR2 are SGHTA and FQGNSA. The CDR3 DNA reads as TGTGCCAGCAGCACCGTCATGAAGAACACTGAAGCTTTGTTT. Translation gives CASSTVMKNTEALF.

The table lists this clonotype with many counts. The CDR3 nucleotides are TGTGCCAGCAGCCAGGCACCAGGGGGGGTCGGGGCCAACGTCCTGACTTTC. Its translation: CASSQAPGGVGANVLTF. The chain is built from TRBV14 and TRBJ2-6; D may be TRBD1 or TRBD2 (7 bases each). CDR3 length equals 17 residues. The germline gives CDR1 SGHDN, CDR2 FVKESK. With 3 bases removed from V and 4 bases from J, the gap between germline ends came to 16 bases. The full variable domain, completed using reference TRBV14 and TRBJ2-6, is EAGVTQFPSHSVIEKGQTVTLRCDPISGHDNLYWYRRVMGKEIKFLLHFVKESKQDESGMPNNRFLAERTGGTYSTLKVQPAELEDSGVYFCASSQAPGGVGANVLTFGAGSRLTVL.

Worth noting for this clonotype: The limits of the CDR3 on the DNA are not certain, so only TCRdb's listed CDR3 is given. The chain couples TRBV7-9 to TRBJ2-7; TRBD1 is the table's D call and was not checked against the DNA. CDR1 is SEHNR, CDR2 FQNEAQ, per germline (reference sequence). Inclusive of both ends, the CDR3 amounts to 19 amino acids. CDR3 residues: CASSFYICSVRRSTYEQYF.

This sequence joins TRBV20-1 and TRBJ2-3; 13 bases fit TRBD2. Germline V lookup: CDR1 DFQATT, CDR2 SNEGSKA (reference sequence). The CDR3 covers 15 residues. V lost 7 bases, J lost 11 bases, and 15 bases stayed unmatched. The CDR3 loop is CSVLMGTSGNNEQYF. CDR3 coding DNA: TGCAGTGTCTTGATGGGGACTAGCGGGAACAATGAGCAGTATTTT.

Ten or more counts support this clonotype. The CDR3 nucleotides read TGTGCCAGCAGCGTTGCAATTAGGGTCGCGCAGTATTTT. This encodes CASSVAIRVAQYF. The rearrangement uses TRBV7-2 and TRBJ2-3; no definite D call. The CDR3 sequence is 13 residues long. The germline V gene has CDR1 SGHTA and CDR2 FQGNSA. V lost 5 bases to trimming and J lost 10 bases, with 16 bases between them.

This clonotype has a count of ten or more. The chain uses TRBV20-1 and TRBJ1-4; D is undetermined. V was clipped by 2 bases and J by 4 bases, with 11 bases between them. This CDR3 is built from 14 residues. CDR1 DFQATT and CDR2 SNEGSKA come from the germline V gene (reference sequence). CDR3 coding DNA: TGCAGTGCTAGAATTCGACATTTTAATGAAAAACTGTTTTTT. Its protein is CSARIRHFNEKLFF.

For this clonotype: A much larger clone sits a single nucleotide away, making a read error possible. The V call is TRBV6-4, the J call TRBJ2-2; the D gene is possibly TRBD2 (7 bases). There are 15 residues in the CDR3. The V and J ends lost 5 bases and 2 bases respectively, with 12 bases between them. Germline CDR1 and CDR2: MRHNA and SNTAGT. The CDR3 DNA is TGTGCCAGCAGTCAAGGGGGGGTTAACACCGGGGAGCTGTTTTTT. It yields the protein CASSQGGVNTGELFF.

The chain has TRBV19 and TRBJ2-2; TRBD2 is a possible D gene (5 bases). The length of the CDR3 is 12 residues. Germline CDR1 LNHDA, CDR2 SQIVND (reference sequence). Trimming shortened V by 1 base and J by 11 bases, and 8 bases separated the two germline ends. This chain's CDR3 is CASSIAAGELFF. Written as DNA, the CDR3 is TGTGCCAGTAGTATAGCCGCGGGCGAGCTGTTTTTT. The variable domain in full, completed from reference TRBV19 and TRBJ2-2, reads DGGITQSPKYLFRKEGQNVTLSCEQNLNHDAMYWYRQDPGQGLRLIYYSQIVNDFQKGDIAEGYSVSREKKESFPLTVTSAQKNPTAFYLCASSIAAGELFFGEGSRLTVL.

For this clonotype: At one end, the junction sequence differs from germline, possibly due to a read error. J is TRBJ2-3 and V is TRBV12-3 or TRBV12-4; 12 bases are shared with TRBD2. This CDR3 comprises 15 residues. CDR3 DNA sequence: TGTGCCGGCAGCCCGACTAGCGGGAGCCCAGATACGCGGTATTTT. It specifies CAGSPTSGSPDTRYF.

Details on this clonotype: A much larger clone differs from this one at a single base, so this may be a read error. The CDR3 sequence: CASSTGLGEGETQYF. The CDR3 DNA reads TGTGCCAGCAGCACAGGACTAGGGGAGGGGGAGACCCAGTACTTC. This sequence joins TRBV5-4 and TRBJ2-5; TRBD2 agrees at 7 bases. The CDR3 has 15 amino acids. Germline values: CDR1 SGHNT, CDR2 YYREEE (reference sequence). V lost 4 bases, J lost 5 bases, and 11 bases stayed unmatched.

In its sample, this clonotype was seen many times. The chain employs TRBV7-3 and TRBJ2-6, with a tentative D call TRBD1 (7 bases). The CDR3 is 18 amino acids. Germline CDR1 SGHTA, CDR2 FQGTGA. V dropped 5 bases and J dropped 1 base, with 18 bases sitting between them. CDR3 sequence: CASSPAGGRNSGANVLTF. Written as DNA, the CDR3 is TGTGCCAGCAGCCCGGCAGGGGGGCGTAATTCTGGGGCCAACGTCCTGACTTTC.

This clonotype was seen a handful of times. This chain joins TRBV30 and TRBJ1-4; D perhaps matches TRBD1 (6 bases). This CDR3 has 12 residues. The germline V gene has CDR1 GTSNPN and CDR2 SVGIG (reference sequence). V lost 3 bases to trimming and J lost 9 bases, with 11 bases between them. CDR3 bases: TGTGCCTGGAGGGGGGGGGCGAAAAAACTGTTTTTT. Translating gives CAWRGGAKKLFF.

This clonotype appeared many times. The chain joins TRBV29-1 to TRBJ2-7; a possible D gene is TRBD1 (6 bases). Trimming took off 5 bases at V and 2 bases at J, with 10 bases between the two ends. The CDR3 contains 12 residues. The V gene's germline CDR1 is SQVTM and CDR2 ANQGSEA. The CDR3 sequence is CSVRGHPYEQYF. The DNA for the CDR3 is TGCAGCGTTCGGGGACACCCCTACGAGCAGTACTTC.

This clonotype was seen at least ten times. This chain connects TRBV5-1 to TRBJ2-1; TRBD2 is a possible D gene (6 bases). Germline V CDR1 and CDR2: SGHRS, YFSETQ. Trimming took 0 bases from V and 7 from J, leaving 17 bases between them. This CDR3 comprises 16 residues. The CDR3 loop is CASSLETSLIGNEQFF. For the CDR3, the DNA is TGCGCCAGCAGCTTGGAGACTAGTCTGATTGGGAATGAGCAGTTCTTC.

This clonotype was counted a few times. The chain uses TRBV7-8 and TRBJ1-1; D remains unclear. V lost 1 base and J 1 base, leaving 13 bases between the germline ends. The germline V gene encodes CDR1 SGHVS and CDR2 FQNEAQ. The CDR3 has 16 residues. CDR3 protein: CASSLVSPPGNTEAFF. The CDR3 bases are TGTGCCAGCAGCTTAGTATCCCCTCCCGGGAACACTGAAGCTTTCTTT. Full variable domain (outside the CDR3, taken from reference TRBV7-8 and TRBJ1-1): GAGVSQSPRYKVAKRGQDVALRCDPISGHVSLFWYQQALGQGPEFLTYFQNEAQLDKSGLPSDRFFAERPEGSVSTLKIQRTQQEDSAVYLCASSLVSPPGNTEAFFGQGTRLTVV.

The rearrangement joins TRBV7-3 to TRBJ1-4; D ambiguous. V gave up 1 base and J gave up 8 bases, with 17 bases separating them. The length of the CDR3 is 16 residues. Germline V gene sequence: CDR1 SGHTA, CDR2 FQGTGA. The DNA of the CDR3 is TGTGCCAGCAGCTTAATAGGAGCGGGAGGGCGGGAAAAACTGTTTTTT. Its translation is CASSLIGAGGREKLFF.

This clonotype was recorded many times. This chain joins TRBV29-1 and TRBJ2-5; unclear D gene. Germline CDR1 is SQVTM and CDR2 is ANQGSEA. The CDR3 totals 10 residues. V was shortened by 7 bases and J by 3 bases, with 6 bases between the two germline ends. This CDR3 reads CSGLKETQYF. The CDR3 region has the DNA TGCAGCGGATTGAAAGAGACCCAGTACTTC.

This clonotype occurred many times. The chain is built from TRBV20-1 and TRBJ1-6; D not certain. Trimming took off 3 bases at V and 6 bases at J, with 9 bases between the two ends. CDR3 length equals 13 residues. The germline V gene has CDR1 DFQATT and CDR2 SNEGSKA (reference sequence). As DNA, the CDR3 is TGCAGTGCTAGGTTGACTGGTAATTCACCCCTCCACTTT. Protein sequence: CSARLTGNSPLHF.

The CDR3 sequence: CASGGLAGRPYNEQFF. The CDR3, as DNA: TGTGCCAGCGGGGGGCTAGCGGGCCGGCCCTACAATGAGCAGTTCTTC. V usage is TRBV2 and J usage is TRBJ2-1; 8 positions agree with TRBD2. V dropped 8 bases and J dropped 2; count of bases not matched to a gene: 11. CDR1 is SNHLY and CDR2 is FYNNEI in the germline V gene. The length of the CDR3 is 16 residues.

Many counts were recorded for this clonotype. CDR3 sequence: CASSLKGQGVGYTF. CDR3 coding DNA: TGTGCCAGCAGCTTAAAGGGACAGGGAGTTGGCTACACCTTC. The J gene is TRBJ1-2, the V gene TRBV7-2; 9 nucleotides agree with TRBD1. CDR1 is SGHTA, CDR2 FQGNSA, per germline. V lost 2 bases and J lost 7; bases outside the gene matches: 5. This CDR3 has 14 residues. Full variable domain (outside the CDR3, taken from reference TRBV7-2 and TRBJ1-2): GAGVSQSPSNKVTEKGKDVELRCDPISGHTALYWYRQSLGQGLEFLIYFQGNSAPDKSGLPSDRFSAERTGGSVSTLTIQRTQQEDSAVYLCASSLKGQGVGYTFGSGTRLTVV.

This clonotype was counted ten times or more. The rearrangement uses TRBV3-1 and TRBJ2-1; TRBD1 might be the D (6 bases). V was clipped by 1 base and J by 3 bases, with 13 bases between them. Germline V CDR1 and CDR2: LGHDT, YNNKEL (reference sequence). This CDR3 region has 16 residues. The CDR3 nucleotides read TGTGCCAGCAGCCAAGGGACAGCGGATAACTACAATGAGCAGTTCTTC. Its protein is CASSQGTADNYNEQFF.

This rearrangement joins TRBV20-1 to TRBJ1-1, with a tentative D call TRBD1 (6 bases). There are 14 residues in the CDR3. Germline V gene sequence: CDR1 DFQATT, CDR2 SNEGSKA (reference sequence). V lost 3 bases and J 4 bases, leaving 15 bases between the germline ends. The CDR3 sequence is CSASRQGLGTEAFF. CDR3 nucleotides: TGCAGTGCTAGCCGGCAGGGGCTGGGCACTGAAGCTTTCTTT.

This clonotype was counted at least ten times. The CDR3 DNA follows: TGCAGTGCTAGAGATCGGGGCGTGCCCCAAAGGACATTTAATTCACCCCTCCACTTT. Residues: CSARDRGVPQRTFNSPLHF. This rearrangement joins TRBV20-1 to TRBJ1-6; maybe TRBD1 (5 bases). The CDR3 spans 19 residues. V was clipped by 0 bases and J by 6 bases, with 24 bases between them. The germline V gene has CDR1 DFQATT and CDR2 SNEGSKA (reference sequence).

This clonotype was observed at least ten times. The chain has TRBV6-4 and TRBJ2-3, with 7 bases matching TRBD1. V was pared by 8 bases and J by 6 bases, with 17 bases of the junction left unmatched. The germline V gene has CDR1 MRHNA and CDR2 SNTAGT. The CDR3 has 16 amino acids. The CDR3 DNA follows: TGTGCCAGCGAAAAAATGACAGGGTTAAGTGGGGATACGCAGTATTTT. Translating gives CASEKMTGLSGDTQYF.

This clonotype came up many times. It may be a read error: a sequence one base away is much more abundant. This sequence joins TRBV20-1 and TRBJ2-7; D not certain. The germline CDR1 and CDR2 sequences are DFQATT and SNEGSKA (reference sequence). This CDR3 contains 11 residues. In DNA, the CDR3 is TGCAGTGCTGCGTTTGCCTACGAGCAGTCCTTC. Its translation is CSAAFAYEQSF.

CDR3 amino acids: CASSSRLAGTQYF. The CDR3 coding sequence is TGTGCCAGCAGTTCTCGACTAGCGGGAACCCAGTACTTC. This chain connects TRBV12-3 or TRBV12-4 to TRBJ2-5, with 11 nucleotides matching TRBD2. Trimming took 4 bases from V and 8 from J; bases not matched to a gene: 3. This CDR3 has 13 amino acids.

This clonotype was seen many times. V is TRBV3-1 and J is TRBJ2-2; no definite D call. The V end was cut by 4 bases, the J end by 8 bases, with 8 bases between. The CDR3 contains 12 residues. CDR1 is LGHDT, CDR2 YNNKEL, per germline (reference sequence). CDR3: CASSLSAGELFF. CDR3 bases: TGTGCCAGCAGCCTCTCCGCTGGGGAGCTGTTTTTT.